Each of the 27 T cell receptor beta chains below was sequenced from the same sample in a study of technical replicates of blood from several donors. Method: immunoSEQ multiplex PCR; TCRdb's copy keeps in-frame clones and lacks some. The profile shows tens of thousands of clones, 90% to 95% of them singletons. What was sequenced was T cells isolated from PBMCs. The source is a human donor in good health.

The V gene is TRBV10-3, the J gene TRBJ2-2; 7 bases line up with TRBD1. There are 13 residues in the CDR3. V shed 10 bases and J 1 base; nucleotides not matched to a gene: 3. Looked up from germline, CDR1 is ENHRY and CDR2 is SYGVKD. The CDR3 DNA sequence: TGTGCCACACACAGGGGGAACACCGGGGAGCTGTTTTTT. It is translated as CATHRGNTGELFF.

V usage is TRBV19 and J usage is TRBJ1-1; TRBD1 agrees at 7 bases. J gave up 1 base and V 5 bases, and 7 bases lay outside the gene matches. Germline assignment: CDR1 LNHDA and CDR2 SQIVND (reference sequence). CDR3 size: 15 residues. This chain's CDR3 is CASSWDREKNTEAFF. CDR3 DNA sequence: TGTGCCAGTAGTTGGGACAGAGAGAAGAACACTGAAGCTTTCTTT. Filled out from reference TRBV19 and TRBJ1-1, the complete variable domain reads DGGITQSPKYLFRKEGQNVTLSCEQNLNHDAMYWYRQDPGQGLRLIYYSQIVNDFQKGDIAEGYSVSREKKESFPLTVTSAQKNPTAFYLCASSWDREKNTEAFFGQGTRLTVV.

CDR3 region: CAGTGDLRETQYF. The CDR3 nucleotides read TGTGCCGGTACAGGAGATCTAAGGGAGACCCAGTACTTC. This sequence joins TRBV2 and TRBJ2-5; TRBD1 might be the D (5 bases). The CDR3 is 13 residues long. V was pared by 11 bases and J by 5 bases, with 18 bases between. Germline lookup yields CDR1 SNHLY and CDR2 FYNNEI.

The chain employs TRBV7-2 and TRBJ2-7; TRBD2 matches at 11 bases. Germline trimming cut 5 bases from V and 8 bases from J; bases unmatched to any gene: 11. CDR3 length equals 15 residues. The germline gives CDR1 SGHTA, CDR2 FQGNSA. The CDR3 nucleotides are TGTGCCAGCAGCGTAACGCCGGGACTAGCGGAAAAGCAGTACTTC. This translates into CASSVTPGLAEKQYF.

A single count supports this clone. V usage is TRBV27 and J usage is TRBJ1-1; D unresolved. This CDR3 is built from 11 residues. V lost 6 bases and J 1 base, leaving 3 bases between the germline ends. Germline V lookup: CDR1 MNHEY, CDR2 SMNVEV (reference sequence). The CDR3 spells CASRRNTEAFF. CDR3 DNA sequence: TGTGCCAGCAGGAGGAACACTGAAGCTTTCTTT.

V gene TRBV5-1 combines with J gene TRBJ2-1, with 9 bases fitting TRBD2. Per germline, CDR1 SGHRS and CDR2 YFSETQ. With 1 base clipped from V and 3 bases from J, the junction kept 8 bases outside the gene matches. The CDR3 sequence is 17 residues long. DNA of the CDR3: TGCGCCAGCAGCTTGTTCCTAATGACTAGCGGCTACAATGAGCAGTTCTTC. This translates into CASSLFLMTSGYNEQFF.

With respect to this clone: Other DNA variants within this sample encode the same CDR3. The chain combines TRBV11-2 with TRBJ1-1; 9 bases are a match to TRBD1. V was clipped by 5 bases and J by 0 bases; unmatched bases: 4. Per the germline V gene, CDR1 is SGHAT and CDR2 is FQNNGV. This CDR3 contains 15 residues. In DNA, the CDR3 is TGTGCCAGCAGCCTGACAGGGGGGATGAACACTGAAGCTTTCTTT. Amino acid sequence: CASSLTGGMNTEAFF.

The chain couples TRBV7-9 to TRBJ2-1, with 12 bases aligning to TRBD2. CDR1 is SEHNR, CDR2 FQNEAQ, per germline (reference sequence). V gave up 7 bases and J gave up 9 bases; unmatched junction bases: 10. The CDR3 runs 15 residues. CDR3 sequence (DNA): TGTGCCAGCACCCAGCAGCTAGCGGGAGGGGGTGAGCAGTTCTTC. Its protein is CASTQQLAGGGEQFF.

The sample holds one count of this clone. The chain is built from TRBV7-2 and TRBJ2-5, with TRBD2 matching 14 bases. The germline V gene encodes CDR1 SGHTA and CDR2 FQGNSA. This CDR3 comprises 15 residues. The trim removed 4 bases at V and 3 bases at J, leaving 1 base unmatched. The CDR3 spells CASSSGLAGEETQYF. The CDR3, as DNA: TGTGCCAGCAGCTCGGGACTAGCGGGAGAAGAGACCCAGTACTTC.

This rearrangement joins TRBV29-1 to TRBJ1-1, with a possible D match to TRBD1 (5 bases). CDR3 size: 13 residues. Looked up from germline, CDR1 is SQVTM and CDR2 is ANQGSEA. The ends were cut back, 7 bases at V and 5 bases at J, with 17 bases in the middle. The CDR3: CSADGGVGTEAFF. The DNA for the CDR3 is TGCAGCGCCGATGGGGGGGTGGGTACTGAAGCTTTCTTT.

This rearrangement joins TRBV19 to TRBJ1-5, with D possibly being TRBD1 (6 bases). Germline CDR1 is LNHDA and CDR2 is SQIVND (reference sequence). Trimming pared 3 bases from V and 3 bases from J, leaving 12 bases between. There are 15 residues in the CDR3. The chain's CDR3 is CASSILSGVNQPQHF. The CDR3 coding sequence is TGTGCCAGTAGTATTCTGTCAGGGGTCAATCAGCCCCAGCATTTT. Supplemented by reference TRBV19 and TRBJ1-5, the full variable domain reads DGGITQSPKYLFRKEGQNVTLSCEQNLNHDAMYWYRQDPGQGLRLIYYSQIVNDFQKGDIAEGYSVSREKKESFPLTVTSAQKNPTAFYLCASSILSGVNQPQHFGDGTRLSIL.

V usage is TRBV7-2 and J usage is TRBJ1-5, with 7 bases fitting TRBD1. V was clipped by 6 bases and J by 1 base; unmatched bases: 6. The CDR3 loop spans 15 amino acids. Per germline, CDR1 SGHTA and CDR2 FQGNSA. The chain's CDR3 is CASSQRGLSNQPQHF. Written as DNA, the CDR3 is TGTGCCAGCAGTCAGAGGGGGCTGAGCAATCAGCCCCAGCATTTT.

This clone occurred once. V gene TRBV7-2 combines with J gene TRBJ1-1; D perhaps matches TRBD1 (6 bases). The CDR3 covers 15 residues. Trimming took 4 bases from V and 4 from J, leaving 16 bases between them. Germline V gene lookup returns CDR1 SGHTA and CDR2 FQGNSA. The CDR3 DNA reads as TGTGCCAGCAGCTACGGGACACGGCTGAGCACTGAAGCTTTCTTT. Translated: CASSYGTRLSTEAFF.

The V gene is TRBV9, the J gene TRBJ2-2; perhaps TRBD2 as D (5 bases). CDR3 length equals 15 residues. The germline V and J ends were trimmed by 4 bases and 4 bases, with 14 bases remaining between them. In germline, CDR1 is SGDLS, CDR2 YYNGEE. The CDR3 DNA reads TGTGCCAGCAGCCCTGACCCGGGAACCACCGGGGAGCTGTTTTTT. The encoded protein is CASSPDPGTTGELFF.

V gene TRBV5-6 combines with J gene TRBJ2-7; D not resolved. Germline CDR1 is SGHDT and CDR2 is YYEEEE. Trimming pared 1 base from V and 0 bases from J, leaving 14 bases between. The CDR3 is made up of 16 amino acids. CDR3 protein: CASSLLDVSASYEQYF. The CDR3 nucleotides are TGTGCCAGCAGCTTGCTAGACGTTTCAGCCTCCTACGAGCAGTACTTC.

V and J are TRBV5-8 and TRBJ2-4; D is perhaps TRBD1 (6 bases). Germline values: CDR1 SGHTS, CDR2 YDEGEE. V was cut by 8 bases and J by 4 bases, with 13 bases left in between. The CDR3 covers 13 residues. This CDR3 is CARTQDSKNIQYF. The CDR3 nucleotides read TGTGCCAGGACCCAGGACAGTAAAAACATTCAGTACTTC.

This chain links TRBV6-6 with TRBJ1-1; no definite D call. Germline CDR1 is MNHNY and CDR2 is SVGAGI (reference sequence). V lost 0 bases, J lost 11 bases, and 13 bases lay in between. The CDR3 consists of 13 residues. Written as DNA, the CDR3 is TGTGCCAGCAGTTACTCGTTCTCGGGGTCGGCTTTCTTT. It yields the protein CASSYSFSGSAFF.

This clone was seen more than once but under ten times. The rearrangement uses TRBV19 and TRBJ1-1; D is undetermined. Trimming took off 4 bases at V and 5 bases at J, with 11 bases between the two ends. Germline CDR1 LNHDA, CDR2 SQIVND (reference sequence). CDR3 length: 13 amino acids. CDR3 region: CASSTTRETEAFF. The CDR3 region has the DNA TGTGCCAGTAGTACAACAAGGGAGACTGAAGCTTTCTTT. The whole variable domain, filled in from reference TRBV19 and TRBJ1-1, reads DGGITQSPKYLFRKEGQNVTLSCEQNLNHDAMYWYRQDPGQGLRLIYYSQIVNDFQKGDIAEGYSVSREKKESFPLTVTSAQKNPTAFYLCASSTTRETEAFFGQGTRLTVV.

This clone was detected a few times. This chain uses TRBV5-4 with TRBJ1-1; 8 bases map to TRBD1. The germline V gene has CDR1 SGHNT and CDR2 YYREEE (reference sequence). Trimming removed 4 bases from V and 11 bases from J; junction bases left unmatched: 7. This CDR3 region has 12 residues. As DNA, the CDR3 is TGTGCCAGCAGCCGACAGCAGGGGGCGGCTTTCTTT. It is translated as CASSRQQGAAFF.

The chain is built from TRBV5-4 and TRBJ2-2; 7 bases line up with TRBD1. The V gene's germline CDR1 is SGHNT and CDR2 YYREEE (reference sequence). The CDR3 sequence is 17 residues long. V lost 0 bases, J lost 11 bases, and 16 bases stayed unmatched. The CDR3 loop reads CASSLAPGRGRIGELFF. CDR3 in DNA: TGTGCCAGCAGCTTGGCCCCCGGTAGGGGGCGAATAGGAGAGCTGTTTTTT.

The chain recombines TRBV15 with TRBJ2-1; 7 positions match TRBD2. The V segment lost 5 bases and the J segment 4 bases; nucleotides outside the gene matches: 11. The CDR3 sequence is 16 residues long. Looked up from germline, CDR1 is LNHNV and CDR2 is YYDKDF (reference sequence). DNA of the CDR3: TGTGCCACCAGCGGATCTGGCGGGAGACCTTACAATGAGCAGTTCTTC. It translates to CATSGSGGRPYNEQFF.

J is TRBJ1-4 and V is TRBV11-2, with no clear D. Trimming shortened V by 7 bases and J by 4 bases, and 13 bases separated the two germline ends. The length of the CDR3 is 14 residues. Germline CDR1 SGHAT, CDR2 FQNNGV. The CDR3 sequence: CASTLRGFNEKLFF. The DNA of the CDR3 is TGTGCCAGCACCCTCAGAGGTTTTAATGAAAAACTGTTTTTT. The full variable domain, with the rest looked up from reference TRBV11-2 and TRBJ1-4, is EAGVAQSPRYKIIEKRQSVAFWCNPISGHATLYWYQQILGQGPKLLIQFQNNGVVDDSQLPKDRFSAERLKGVDSTLKIQPAKLEDSAVYLCASTLRGFNEKLFFGSGTQLSVL.

This chain joins TRBV19 and TRBJ1-5; TRBD1 might be the D (6 bases). With 7 bases removed from V and 2 bases from J, the gap between germline ends came to 15 bases. There are 15 residues in the CDR3. Germline lookup yields CDR1 LNHDA and CDR2 SQIVND (reference sequence). CDR3 nucleotide sequence: TGTGCCAGTAACTCTGGGGCAGGGGGCAATCAGCCCCAGCATTTT. Amino acids: CASNSGAGGNQPQHF.

The chain couples TRBV5-4 to TRBJ1-2; 9 nucleotides match TRBD1. The CDR3 totals 17 residues. The V gene end was trimmed by 2 bases and the J gene end by 8 bases; junction bases not matched to a gene: 16. Germline CDR1 reads SGHNT; CDR2 reads YYREEE (reference sequence). The CDR3 bases are TGTGCCAGCAGCTTTTTGCCGGGACAGGGATTAGGAGGCGGCTACACCTTC. Amino acids: CASSFLPGQGLGGGYTF.

This clone was counted once. The chain has TRBV30 and TRBJ2-3; TRBD1 matches 7 bases. This CDR3 has 17 amino acids. V lost 0 bases to trimming and J lost 6 bases; unmatched junction nucleotides: 15. CDR1 GTSNPN and CDR2 SVGIG come from the germline V gene (reference sequence). The CDR3 DNA reads TGTGCCTGGAGTGTGTTAGGGGGCGGAATTCCCTCTGATACGCAGTATTTT. This sequence encodes CAWSVLGGGIPSDTQYF.

The V call is TRBV5-6, the J call TRBJ2-7, with 12 nucleotides matching TRBD1. Germline V gives CDR1 SGHDT, CDR2 YYEEEE. V trimming: 0 bases; J trimming: 5 bases; junction bases outside the gene matches: 9. The length of the CDR3 is 17 residues. CDR3 residues: CASSLGDRGPLIHEQYF. CDR3 coding DNA: TGTGCCAGCAGCTTGGGGGACAGGGGGCCATTGATCCACGAGCAGTACTTC.

This clone has only a few counts. This chain links TRBV14 with TRBJ2-1; 11 bases agree with TRBD2. Trimming cost V 5 bases and J 0 bases; bases outside gene matches: 3. This CDR3 has 16 amino acids. Germline lookup yields CDR1 SGHDN and CDR2 FVKESK. The CDR3: CASSTLAGGSYNEQFF. CDR3 in DNA: TGTGCCAGCAGCACCCTAGCGGGAGGCTCCTACAATGAGCAGTTCTTC.